This T cell receptor (beta chain) was sequenced during a study of CD8+ T cells in alopecia areata. RNA was extracted and reverse transcribed into cDNA as the sequencing template. Some clones are missing from TCRdb's copy, which holds only in-frame ones; the method was immunoSEQ multiplex PCR. There are approximately 300,000 clones in the sample, none observed a single time. This clone was observed a handful of times. Its antigen is undetermined. Here the gene names and germline are mouse. The read ends 4 residues early relative to the CDR3; the germline J gene fills the gap. This CDR3 comprises 14 residues. Trimming left V 0 bases short and J 4 bases short, with 9 bases between. Germline V gene data show CDR1 as NSHNY and CDR2 as SYGAGN. Study-level points and caveats: Whereas mice showed it more clearly, TCR sharing across patients was murkier, possibly because of HLA.

The pooled cutaneous lymph node cells were sorted using several markers (CD4, CD8alpha, NKG2D, NKG2ACE and others). This sequence joins TRBV13-1 and TRBJ2-3; D perhaps matches TRBD1 (6 bases). The sequenced sample consisted of CD4+ T cells sorted from a lymph node. This receptor was taken from a C3H/HeJ mouse with alopecia areata. Strain haplotype at MHC: H2-k. Incomplete CDR3 DNA: TGTGCCAGCAGTGATGCGGGGACACCAGAA. Amino acids: CASSDAGTPE. The CDR3 as a whole reads CASSDAGTPETLYF.